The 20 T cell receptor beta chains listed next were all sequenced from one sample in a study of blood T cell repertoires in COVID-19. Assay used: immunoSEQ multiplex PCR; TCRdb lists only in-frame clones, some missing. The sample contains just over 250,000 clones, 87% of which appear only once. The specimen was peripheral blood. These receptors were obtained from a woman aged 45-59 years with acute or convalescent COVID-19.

The CDR3 nucleotides read TGTGCCAGCAGTTTATACCTGACAGGGCGGGATGGCTACACCTTC. Protein product: CASSLYLTGRDGYTF. This chain connects TRBV28 to TRBJ1-2, with 7 bases lining up with TRBD1. The junction had 8 bases not matched to a gene; V was cut back by 1 base and J by 6 bases. CDR3 length: 15 residues. The germline V gene has CDR1 MDHEN and CDR2 SYDVKM.

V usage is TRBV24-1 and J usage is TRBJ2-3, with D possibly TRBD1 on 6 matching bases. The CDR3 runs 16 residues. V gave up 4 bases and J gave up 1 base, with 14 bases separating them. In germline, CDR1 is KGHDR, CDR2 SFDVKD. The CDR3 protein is CATSEPPWTGTDTQYF. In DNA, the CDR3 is TGTGCCACCAGTGAGCCGCCATGGACAGGCACAGATACGCAGTATTTT.

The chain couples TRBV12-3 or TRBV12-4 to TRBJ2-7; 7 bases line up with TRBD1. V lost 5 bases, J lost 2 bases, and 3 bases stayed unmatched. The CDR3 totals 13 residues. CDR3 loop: CASSDRAAYEQYF. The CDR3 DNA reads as TGTGCCAGCAGTGACAGGGCCGCCTACGAGCAGTACTTC.

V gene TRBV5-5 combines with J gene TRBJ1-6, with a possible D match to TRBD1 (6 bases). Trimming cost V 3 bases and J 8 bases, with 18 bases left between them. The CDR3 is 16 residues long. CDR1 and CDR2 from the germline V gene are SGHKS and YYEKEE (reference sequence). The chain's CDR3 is CASSSGTQGYDSPLHF. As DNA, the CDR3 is TGTGCCAGCAGCTCCGGGACGCAGGGGTACGATTCACCCCTCCACTTT.

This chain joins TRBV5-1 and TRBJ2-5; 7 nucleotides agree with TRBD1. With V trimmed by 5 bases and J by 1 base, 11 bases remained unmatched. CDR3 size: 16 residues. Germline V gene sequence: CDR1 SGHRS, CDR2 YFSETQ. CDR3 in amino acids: CASRSRRTGLQETQYF. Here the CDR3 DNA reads TGCGCCAGCAGGTCGCGTAGGACAGGACTCCAAGAGACCCAGTACTTC.

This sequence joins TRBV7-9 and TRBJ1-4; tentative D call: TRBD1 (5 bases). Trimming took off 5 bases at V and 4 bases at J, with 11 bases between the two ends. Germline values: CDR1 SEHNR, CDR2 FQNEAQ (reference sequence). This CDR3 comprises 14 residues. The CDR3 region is CASSRGTNNEKLFF. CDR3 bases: TGTGCCAGCAGCCGCGGGACGAATAATGAAAAACTGTTTTTT.

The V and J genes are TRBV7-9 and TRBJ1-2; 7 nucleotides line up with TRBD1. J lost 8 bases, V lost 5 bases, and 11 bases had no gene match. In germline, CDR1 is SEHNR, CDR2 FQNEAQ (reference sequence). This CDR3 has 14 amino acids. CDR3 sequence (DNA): TGTGCCAGCAGCCTCGACAGGGACCGCGTAGGCTACACCTTC. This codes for CASSLDRDRVGYTF.

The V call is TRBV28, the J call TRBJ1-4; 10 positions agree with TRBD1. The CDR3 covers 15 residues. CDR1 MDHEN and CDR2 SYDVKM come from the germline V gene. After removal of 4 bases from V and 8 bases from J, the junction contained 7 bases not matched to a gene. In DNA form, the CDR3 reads TGTGCCAGCAGTTCCCGGGACAGGGGTAGAGAAAAACTGTTTTTT. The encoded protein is CASSSRDRGREKLFF.

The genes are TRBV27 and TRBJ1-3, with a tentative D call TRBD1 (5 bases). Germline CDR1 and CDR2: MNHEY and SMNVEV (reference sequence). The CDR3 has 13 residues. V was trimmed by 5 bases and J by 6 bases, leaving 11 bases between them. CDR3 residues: CASSDSGINTIYF. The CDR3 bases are TGTGCCAGCAGTGATTCAGGGATAAACACCATATATTTT.

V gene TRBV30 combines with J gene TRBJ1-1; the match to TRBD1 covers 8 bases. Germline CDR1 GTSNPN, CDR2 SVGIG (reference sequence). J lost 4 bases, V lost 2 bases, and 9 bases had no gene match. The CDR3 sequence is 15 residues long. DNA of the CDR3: TGTGCCTGGAGTAGGAGACAGGGGCCATGCACTGAAGCTTTCTTT. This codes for CAWSRRQGPCTEAFF.

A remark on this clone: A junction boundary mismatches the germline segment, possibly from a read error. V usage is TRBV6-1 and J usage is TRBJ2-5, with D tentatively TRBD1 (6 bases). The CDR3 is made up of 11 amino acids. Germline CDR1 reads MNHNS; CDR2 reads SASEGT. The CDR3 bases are TGTGCCAGCAGAAAGGGGGAAGAATCAAACTTC. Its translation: CASRKGEESNF.

The CDR3 DNA follows: TGTGCCAGCAGCTCAGATCGTCTCGCTAACTATGGCTACACCTTC. It translates to CASSSDRLANYGYTF. The chain joins TRBV27 to TRBJ1-2; no firm D call. The CDR3 runs 15 residues. V lost 6 bases, J lost 0 bases, and 14 bases lay in between. CDR1 MNHEY and CDR2 SMNVEV come from the germline V gene (reference sequence).

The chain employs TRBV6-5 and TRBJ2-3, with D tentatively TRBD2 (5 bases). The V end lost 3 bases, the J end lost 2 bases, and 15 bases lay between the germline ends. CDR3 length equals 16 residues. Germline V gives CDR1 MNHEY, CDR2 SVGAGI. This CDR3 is CASSYLPGSTTDTQYF. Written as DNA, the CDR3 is TGTGCCAGCAGTTATCTTCCGGGGTCGACCACAGATACGCAGTATTTT.

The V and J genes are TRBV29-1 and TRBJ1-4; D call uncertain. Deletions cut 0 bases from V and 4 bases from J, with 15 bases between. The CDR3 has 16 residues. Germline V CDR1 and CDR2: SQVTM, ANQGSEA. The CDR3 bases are TGCAGCGTTGAAGATCTTCGGTCTGATTTTAATGAAAAACTGTTTTTT. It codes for CSVEDLRSDFNEKLFF.

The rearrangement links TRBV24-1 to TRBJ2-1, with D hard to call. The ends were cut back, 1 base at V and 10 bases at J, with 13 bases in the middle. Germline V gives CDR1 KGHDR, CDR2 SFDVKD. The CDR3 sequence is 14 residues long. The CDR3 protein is CATSDLLKNNEQFF. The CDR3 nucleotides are TGTGCCACCAGTGATTTACTGAAGAATAACGAGCAGTTCTTC.

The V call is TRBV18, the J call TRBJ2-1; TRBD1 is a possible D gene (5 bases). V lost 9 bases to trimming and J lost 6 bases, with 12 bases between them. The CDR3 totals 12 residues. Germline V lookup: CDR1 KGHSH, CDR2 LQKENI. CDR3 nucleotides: TGTGCCAGTCGACAGTTGCCCAATGAGCAGTTCTTC. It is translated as CASRQLPNEQFF.

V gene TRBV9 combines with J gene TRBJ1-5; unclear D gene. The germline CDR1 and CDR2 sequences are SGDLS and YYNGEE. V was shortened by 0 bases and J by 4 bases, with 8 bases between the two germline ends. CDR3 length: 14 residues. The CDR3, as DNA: TGTGCCAGCAGCGTAGGAACACAGAATCAGCCCCAGCATTTT. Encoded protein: CASSVGTQNQPQHF.

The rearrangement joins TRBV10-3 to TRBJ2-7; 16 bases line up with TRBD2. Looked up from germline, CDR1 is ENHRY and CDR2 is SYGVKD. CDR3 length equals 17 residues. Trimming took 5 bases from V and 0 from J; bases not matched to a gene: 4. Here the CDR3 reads CAISPGLAGGSSYEQYF. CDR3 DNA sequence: TGTGCCATCAGTCCGGGACTAGCGGGGGGGAGCTCCTACGAGCAGTACTTC.

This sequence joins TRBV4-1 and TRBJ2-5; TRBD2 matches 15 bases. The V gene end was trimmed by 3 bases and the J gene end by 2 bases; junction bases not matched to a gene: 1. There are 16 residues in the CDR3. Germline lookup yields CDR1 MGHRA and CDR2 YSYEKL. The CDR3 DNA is TGCGCCAGCAGCCAGGGACTAGCGGGAGGACAAGAGACCCAGTACTTC. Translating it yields CASSQGLAGGQETQYF.

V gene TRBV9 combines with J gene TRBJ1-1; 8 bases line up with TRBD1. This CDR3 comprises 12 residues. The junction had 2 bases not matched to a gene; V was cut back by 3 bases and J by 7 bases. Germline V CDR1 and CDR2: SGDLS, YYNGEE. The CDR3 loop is CASSADRGEAFF. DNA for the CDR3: TGTGCCAGCAGCGCAGACAGGGGTGAAGCTTTCTTT.